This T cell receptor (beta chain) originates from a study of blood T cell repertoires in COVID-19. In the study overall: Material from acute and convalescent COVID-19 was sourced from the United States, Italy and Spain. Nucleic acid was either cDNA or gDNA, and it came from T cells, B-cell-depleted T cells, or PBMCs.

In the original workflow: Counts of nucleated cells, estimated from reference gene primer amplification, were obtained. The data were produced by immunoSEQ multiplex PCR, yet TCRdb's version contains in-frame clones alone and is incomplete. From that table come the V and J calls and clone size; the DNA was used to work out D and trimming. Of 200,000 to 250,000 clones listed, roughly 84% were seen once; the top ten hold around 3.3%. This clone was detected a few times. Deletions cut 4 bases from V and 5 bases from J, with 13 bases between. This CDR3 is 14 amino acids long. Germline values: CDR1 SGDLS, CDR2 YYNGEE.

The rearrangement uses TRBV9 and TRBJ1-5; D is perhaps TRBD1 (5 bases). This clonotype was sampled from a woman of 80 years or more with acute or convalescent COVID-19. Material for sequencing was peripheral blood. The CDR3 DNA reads TGTGCCAGCAGCCCAGGGTGGGGGGATCAGCCCCAGCATTTT. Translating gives CASSPGWGDQPQHF.